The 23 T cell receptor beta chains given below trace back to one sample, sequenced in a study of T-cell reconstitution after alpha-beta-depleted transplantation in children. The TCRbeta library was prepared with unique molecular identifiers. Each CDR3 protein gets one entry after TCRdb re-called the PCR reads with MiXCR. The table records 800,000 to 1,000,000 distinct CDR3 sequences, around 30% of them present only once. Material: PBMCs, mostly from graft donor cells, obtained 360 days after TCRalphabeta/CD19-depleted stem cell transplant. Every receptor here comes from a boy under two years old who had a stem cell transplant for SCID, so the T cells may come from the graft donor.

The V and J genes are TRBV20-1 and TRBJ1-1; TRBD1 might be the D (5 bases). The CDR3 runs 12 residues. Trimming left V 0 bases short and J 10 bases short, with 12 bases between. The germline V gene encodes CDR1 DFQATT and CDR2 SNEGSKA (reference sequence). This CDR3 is CSARDSGRGAFF. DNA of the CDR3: TGCAGTGCTAGAGATTCAGGGAGGGGAGCTTTCTTT.

The CDR3 nucleotides are TGTGCCAGCAGTTTATGGGTGGCGTATCGCACAGATACGCAGTATTTT. Amino acids: CASSLWVAYRTDTQYF. The gene calls are TRBV28 and TRBJ2-3; D is unclear. CDR1 MDHEN and CDR2 SYDVKM come from the germline V gene. This CDR3 has 16 residues. V lost 0 bases and J 1 base, leaving 11 bases between the germline ends.

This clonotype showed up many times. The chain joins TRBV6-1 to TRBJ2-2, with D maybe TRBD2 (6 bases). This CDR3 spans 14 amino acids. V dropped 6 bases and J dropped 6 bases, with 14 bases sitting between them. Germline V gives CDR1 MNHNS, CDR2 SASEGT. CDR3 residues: CASSPTSFAGELFF. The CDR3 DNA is TGTGCCAGCAGCCCCACTAGCTTCGCCGGGGAGCTGTTTTTT.

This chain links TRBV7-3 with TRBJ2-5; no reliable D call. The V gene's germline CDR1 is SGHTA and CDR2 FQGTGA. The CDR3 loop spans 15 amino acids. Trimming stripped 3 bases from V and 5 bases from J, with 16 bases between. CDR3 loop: CASSLGYNSEETQYF. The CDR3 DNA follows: TGTGCCAGCAGCTTGGGGTATAACTCCGAGGAGACCCAGTACTTC.

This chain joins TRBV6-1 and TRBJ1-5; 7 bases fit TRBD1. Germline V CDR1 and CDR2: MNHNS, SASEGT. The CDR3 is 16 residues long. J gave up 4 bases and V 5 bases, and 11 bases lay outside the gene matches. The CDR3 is CASSRARGDSNQPQHF. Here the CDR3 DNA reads TGTGCCAGCAGTAGGGCTCGAGGGGACAGTAATCAGCCCCAGCATTTT.

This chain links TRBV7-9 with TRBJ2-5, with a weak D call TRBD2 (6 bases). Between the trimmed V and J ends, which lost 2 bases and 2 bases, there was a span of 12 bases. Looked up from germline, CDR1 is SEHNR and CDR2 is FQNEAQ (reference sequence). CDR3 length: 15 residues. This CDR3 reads CASSLLLARQETQYF. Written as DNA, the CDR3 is TGTGCCAGCAGCTTACTTCTAGCGAGGCAAGAGACCCAGTACTTC.

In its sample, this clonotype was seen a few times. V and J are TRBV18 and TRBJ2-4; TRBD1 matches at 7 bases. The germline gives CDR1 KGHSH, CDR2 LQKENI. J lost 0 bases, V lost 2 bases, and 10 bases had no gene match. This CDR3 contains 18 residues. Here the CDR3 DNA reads TGTGCCAGCTCACCATTGAATAAGGCAGGGGGAGCCAAAAACATTCAGTACTTC. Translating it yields CASSPLNKAGGAKNIQYF.

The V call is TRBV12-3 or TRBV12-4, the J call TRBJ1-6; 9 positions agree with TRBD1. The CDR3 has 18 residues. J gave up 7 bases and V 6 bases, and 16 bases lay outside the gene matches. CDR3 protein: CASSHRQGGIFGNSPLHF. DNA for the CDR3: TGTGCCAGCAGCCATCGACAGGGGGGAATATTTGGGAATTCACCCCTCCACTTT.

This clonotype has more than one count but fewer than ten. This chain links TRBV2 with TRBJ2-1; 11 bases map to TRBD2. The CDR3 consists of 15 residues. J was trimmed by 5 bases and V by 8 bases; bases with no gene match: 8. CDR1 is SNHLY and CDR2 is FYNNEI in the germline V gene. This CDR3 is CASRRGLAVHNEQFF. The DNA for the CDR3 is TGTGCCAGCCGCCGGGGACTAGCGGTCCACAATGAGCAGTTCTTC.

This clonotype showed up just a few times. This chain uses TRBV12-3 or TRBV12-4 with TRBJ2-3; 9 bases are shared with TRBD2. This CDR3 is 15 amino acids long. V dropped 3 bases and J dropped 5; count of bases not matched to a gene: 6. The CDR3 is CASSFVAGGGDTQYF. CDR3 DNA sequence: TGTGCCAGCAGTTTTGTGGCGGGAGGGGGAGATACGCAGTATTTT.

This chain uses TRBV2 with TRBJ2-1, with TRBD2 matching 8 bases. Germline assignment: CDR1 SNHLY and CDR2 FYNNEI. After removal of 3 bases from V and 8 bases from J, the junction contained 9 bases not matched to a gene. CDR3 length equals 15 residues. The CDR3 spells CASSDHLPGGDEQFF. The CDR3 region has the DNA TGTGCCAGCAGTGACCACCTCCCGGGGGGGGATGAGCAGTTCTTC.

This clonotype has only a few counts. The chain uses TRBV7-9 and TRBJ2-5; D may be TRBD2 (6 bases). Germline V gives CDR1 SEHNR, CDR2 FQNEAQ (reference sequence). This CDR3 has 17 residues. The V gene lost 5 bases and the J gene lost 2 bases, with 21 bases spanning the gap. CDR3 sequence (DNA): TGTGCCAGCAGCCGCGTCCGGGCTAGGGAGGCACAAGAGACCCAGTACTTC. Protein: CASSRVRAREAQETQYF.

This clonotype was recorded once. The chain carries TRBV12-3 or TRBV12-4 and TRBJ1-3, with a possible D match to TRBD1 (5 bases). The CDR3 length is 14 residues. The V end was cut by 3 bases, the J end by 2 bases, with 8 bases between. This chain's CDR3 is CASSFTGPGNTIYF. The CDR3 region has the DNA TGTGCCAGCAGTTTCACAGGCCCTGGAAACACCATATATTTT.

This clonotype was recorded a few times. The CDR3 region is CASSPRSAGRNTEAFF. The CDR3, as DNA: TGTGCCAGCTCACCACGTTCGGCAGGGAGGAACACTGAAGCTTTCTTT. J is TRBJ1-1 and V is TRBV18, with TRBD1 as a possible D gene (5 bases). The germline gives CDR1 KGHSH, CDR2 LQKENI. V lost 1 base and J 1 base, leaving 13 bases between the germline ends. The CDR3 contains 16 residues.

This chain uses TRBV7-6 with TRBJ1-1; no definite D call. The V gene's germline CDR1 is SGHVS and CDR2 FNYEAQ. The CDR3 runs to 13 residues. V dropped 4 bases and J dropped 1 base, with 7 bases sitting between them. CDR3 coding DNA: TGTGCCAGCAGCTCAAACAGGAACACTGAAGCTTTCTTT. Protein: CASSSNRNTEAFF.

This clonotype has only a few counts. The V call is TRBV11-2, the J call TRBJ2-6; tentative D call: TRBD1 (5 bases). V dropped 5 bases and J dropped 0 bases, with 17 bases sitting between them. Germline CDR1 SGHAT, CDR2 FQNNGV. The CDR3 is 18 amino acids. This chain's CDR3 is CASSPKLVGASGANVLTF. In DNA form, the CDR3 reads TGTGCCAGCAGCCCGAAGTTGGTAGGGGCCTCTGGGGCCAACGTCCTGACTTTC.

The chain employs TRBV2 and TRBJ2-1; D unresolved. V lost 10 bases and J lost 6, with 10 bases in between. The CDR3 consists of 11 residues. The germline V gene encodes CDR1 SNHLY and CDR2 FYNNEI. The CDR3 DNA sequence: TGTGCCATAGACTCCCTCAATGAGCAGTTCTTC. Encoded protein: CAIDSLNEQFF.

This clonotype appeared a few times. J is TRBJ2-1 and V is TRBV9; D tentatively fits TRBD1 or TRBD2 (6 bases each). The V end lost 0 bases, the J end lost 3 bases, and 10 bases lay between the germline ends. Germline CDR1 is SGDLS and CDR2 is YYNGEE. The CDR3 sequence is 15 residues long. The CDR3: CASSVVGGSYNEQFF. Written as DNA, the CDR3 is TGTGCCAGCAGCGTAGTAGGGGGGAGCTACAATGAGCAGTTCTTC.

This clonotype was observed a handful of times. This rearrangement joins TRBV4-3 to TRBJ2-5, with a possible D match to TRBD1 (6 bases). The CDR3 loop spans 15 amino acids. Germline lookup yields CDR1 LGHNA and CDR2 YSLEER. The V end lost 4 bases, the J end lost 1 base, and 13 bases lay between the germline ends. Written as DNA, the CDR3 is TGCGCCAGCAGCCCTGGGACACTCATCCAAGAGACCCAGTACTTC. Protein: CASSPGTLIQETQYF.

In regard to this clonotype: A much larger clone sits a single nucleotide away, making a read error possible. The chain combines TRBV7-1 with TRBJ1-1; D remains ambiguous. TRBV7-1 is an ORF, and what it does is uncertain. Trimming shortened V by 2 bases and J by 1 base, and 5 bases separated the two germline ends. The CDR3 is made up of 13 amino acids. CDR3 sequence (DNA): TGTGCCAGCAGCTCACAGGCGAACACTGAAGCTTTCTTT. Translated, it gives CASSSQANTEAFF.

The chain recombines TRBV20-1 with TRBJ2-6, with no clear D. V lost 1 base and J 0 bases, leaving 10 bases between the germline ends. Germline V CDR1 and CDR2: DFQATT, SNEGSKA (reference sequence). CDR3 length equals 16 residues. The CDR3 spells CSARAAGSSGANVLTF. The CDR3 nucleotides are TGCAGTGCTAGAGCCGCAGGAAGCTCTGGGGCCAACGTCCTGACTTTC.

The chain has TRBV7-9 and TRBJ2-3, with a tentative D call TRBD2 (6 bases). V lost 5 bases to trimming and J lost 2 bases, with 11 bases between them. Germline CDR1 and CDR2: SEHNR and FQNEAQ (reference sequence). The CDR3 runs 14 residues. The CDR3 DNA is TGTGCCAGCAGCCACGGACTACCCACAGATACGCAGTATTTT. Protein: CASSHGLPTDTQYF.

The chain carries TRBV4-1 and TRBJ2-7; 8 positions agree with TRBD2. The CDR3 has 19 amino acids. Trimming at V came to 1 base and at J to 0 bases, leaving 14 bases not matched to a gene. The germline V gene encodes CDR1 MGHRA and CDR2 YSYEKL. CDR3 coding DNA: TGCGCCAGCAGCCAAGGGTGGATAGCGGGGTTGCGTGGCTCCTACGAGCAGTACTTC. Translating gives CASSQGWIAGLRGSYEQYF.